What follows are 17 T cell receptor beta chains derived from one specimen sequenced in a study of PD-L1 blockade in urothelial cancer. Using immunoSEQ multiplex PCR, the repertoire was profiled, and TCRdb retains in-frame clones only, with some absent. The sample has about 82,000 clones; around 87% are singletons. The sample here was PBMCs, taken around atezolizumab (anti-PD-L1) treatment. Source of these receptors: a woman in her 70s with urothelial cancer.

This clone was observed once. CDR3 coding DNA: TGTGCCAGCAGCTTAGGAGTGTTGAGGGGCAATCAGCCCCAGCATTTT. Translation: CASSLGVLRGNQPQHF. V is TRBV13 and J is TRBJ1-5, with D uncertain. Deletions cut 0 bases from V and 2 bases from J, with 11 bases between. Germline loops: CDR1 PRHDT, CDR2 FYEKMQ (reference sequence). The CDR3 contains 16 residues.

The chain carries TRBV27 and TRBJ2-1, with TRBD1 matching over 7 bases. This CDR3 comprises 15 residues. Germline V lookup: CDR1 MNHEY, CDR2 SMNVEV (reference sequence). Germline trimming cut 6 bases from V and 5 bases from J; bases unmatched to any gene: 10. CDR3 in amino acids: CASSRDRARDNEQFF. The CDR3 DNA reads TGTGCCAGCAGCCGCGACAGGGCCAGAGACAATGAGCAGTTCTTC.

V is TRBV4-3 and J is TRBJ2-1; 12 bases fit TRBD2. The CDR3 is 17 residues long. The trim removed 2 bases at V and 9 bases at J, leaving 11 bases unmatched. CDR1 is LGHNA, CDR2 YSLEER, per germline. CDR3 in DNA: TGCGCCAGCAGCCAAAATTCTCTAGCGGGGGGGCCGCTTGAGCAGTTCTTC. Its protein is CASSQNSLAGGPLEQFF.

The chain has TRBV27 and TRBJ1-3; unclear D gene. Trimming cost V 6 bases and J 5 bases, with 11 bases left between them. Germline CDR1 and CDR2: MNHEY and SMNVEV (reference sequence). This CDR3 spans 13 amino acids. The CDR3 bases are TGTGCCAGCAGGGCCGGGGATCGAAACACCATATATTTT. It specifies CASRAGDRNTIYF.

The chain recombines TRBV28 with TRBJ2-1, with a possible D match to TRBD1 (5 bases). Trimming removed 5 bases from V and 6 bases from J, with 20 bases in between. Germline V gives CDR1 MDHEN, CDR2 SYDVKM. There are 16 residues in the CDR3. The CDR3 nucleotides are TGTGCCAGCAGTGCAAAGTTTAGGGGCGTTCTCAATGAGCAGTTCTTC. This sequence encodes CASSAKFRGVLNEQFF.

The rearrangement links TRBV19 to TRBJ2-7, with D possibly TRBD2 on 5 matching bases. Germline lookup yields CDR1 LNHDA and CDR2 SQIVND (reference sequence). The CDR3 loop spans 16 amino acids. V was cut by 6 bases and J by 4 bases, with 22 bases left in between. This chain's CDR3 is CASSPFGSLGIYEQYF. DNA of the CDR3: TGTGCCAGTAGCCCCTTTGGGAGTCTAGGGATTTACGAGCAGTACTTC.

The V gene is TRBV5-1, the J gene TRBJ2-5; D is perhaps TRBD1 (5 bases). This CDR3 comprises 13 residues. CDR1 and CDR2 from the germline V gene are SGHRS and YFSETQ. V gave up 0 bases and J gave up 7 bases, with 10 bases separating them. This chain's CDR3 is CASSLVQGGTQYF. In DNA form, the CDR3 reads TGCGCCAGCAGCTTGGTCCAGGGCGGGACCCAGTACTTC. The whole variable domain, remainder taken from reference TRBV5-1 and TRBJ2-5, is KAGVTQTPRYLIKTRGQQVTLSCSPISGHRSVSWYQQTPGQGLQFLFEYFSETQRNKGNFPGRFSGRQFSNSRSEMNVSTLELGDSALYLCASSLVQGGTQYFGPGTRLLVL.

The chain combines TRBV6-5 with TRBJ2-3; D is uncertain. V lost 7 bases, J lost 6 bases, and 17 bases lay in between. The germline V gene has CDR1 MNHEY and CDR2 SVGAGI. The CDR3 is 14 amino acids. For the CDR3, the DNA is TGTGCCAGCAACCCCCCGAGCCCTGTCGATACGCAGTATTTT. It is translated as CASNPPSPVDTQYF.

The DNA of the CDR3 is TGCGCCAGCAGCGTCGGGACAGGTGGTTACACAGATACGCAGTATTTT. Amino acid sequence: CASSVGTGGYTDTQYF. The chain combines TRBV5-1 with TRBJ2-3, with 8 bases matching TRBD1. The CDR3 totals 16 residues. V shed 4 bases and J 2 bases; nucleotides not matched to a gene: 9. Germline V gives CDR1 SGHRS, CDR2 YFSETQ.

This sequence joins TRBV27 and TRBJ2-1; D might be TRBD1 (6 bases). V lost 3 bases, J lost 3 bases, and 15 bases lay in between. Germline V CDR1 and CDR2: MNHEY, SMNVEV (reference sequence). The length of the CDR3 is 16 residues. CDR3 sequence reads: CASSFIMGQNYNEQFF. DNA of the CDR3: TGTGCCAGCAGTTTTATCATGGGACAAAACTACAATGAGCAGTTCTTC.

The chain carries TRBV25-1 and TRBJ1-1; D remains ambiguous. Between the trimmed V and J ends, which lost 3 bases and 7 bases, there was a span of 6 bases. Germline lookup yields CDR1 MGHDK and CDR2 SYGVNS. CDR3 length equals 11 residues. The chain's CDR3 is CASSDGVEAFF. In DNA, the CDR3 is TGTGCCAGCAGTGACGGGGTTGAAGCTTTCTTT.

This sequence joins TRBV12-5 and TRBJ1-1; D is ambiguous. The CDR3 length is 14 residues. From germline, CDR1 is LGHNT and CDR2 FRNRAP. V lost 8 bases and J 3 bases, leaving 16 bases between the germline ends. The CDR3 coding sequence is TGTGCTAGTCTAACCGGAGGCGGGGACACTGAAGCTTTCTTT. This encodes CASLTGGGDTEAFF.

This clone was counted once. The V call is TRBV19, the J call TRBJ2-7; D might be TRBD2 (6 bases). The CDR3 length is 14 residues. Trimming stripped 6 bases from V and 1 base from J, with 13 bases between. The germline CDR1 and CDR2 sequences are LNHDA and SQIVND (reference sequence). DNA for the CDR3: TGTGCCAGTAGCCGGGGAGGCGGGTCCTACGAGCAGTACTTC. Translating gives CASSRGGGSYEQYF.

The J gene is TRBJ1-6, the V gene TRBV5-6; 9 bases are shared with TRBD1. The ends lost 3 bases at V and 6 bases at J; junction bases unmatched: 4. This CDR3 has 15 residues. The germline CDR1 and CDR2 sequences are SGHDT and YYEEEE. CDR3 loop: CASSWQDRGNSPLHF. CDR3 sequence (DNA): TGTGCCAGCAGCTGGCAGGACAGGGGTAATTCACCCCTCCACTTT.

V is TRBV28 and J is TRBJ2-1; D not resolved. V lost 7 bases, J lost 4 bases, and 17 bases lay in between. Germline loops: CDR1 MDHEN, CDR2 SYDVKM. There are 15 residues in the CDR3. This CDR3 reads CASTSHKAVYNEQFF. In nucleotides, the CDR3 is TGTGCCAGCACCTCGCATAAGGCGGTATACAATGAGCAGTTCTTC.

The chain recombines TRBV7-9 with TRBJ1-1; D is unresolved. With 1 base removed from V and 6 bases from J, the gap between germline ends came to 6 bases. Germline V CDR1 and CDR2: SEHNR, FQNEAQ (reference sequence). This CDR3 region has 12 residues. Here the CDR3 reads CASSLVPAEAFF. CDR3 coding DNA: TGTGCCAGCAGCTTAGTTCCGGCTGAAGCTTTCTTT.

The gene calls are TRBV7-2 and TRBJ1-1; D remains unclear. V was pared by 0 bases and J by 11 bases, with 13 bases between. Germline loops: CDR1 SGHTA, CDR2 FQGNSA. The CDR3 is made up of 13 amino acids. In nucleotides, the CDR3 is TGTGCCAGCAGCTTAGCAGCGGCGGGTGGGGCTTTCTTT. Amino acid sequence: CASSLAAAGGAFF.